The 14 T cell receptor beta chains in this list originate from one sample, sequenced in a study of cytomegalovirus exposure and HLA in healthy donors. Use of 60 Vbeta and 13 Jbeta primers characterized the PCR. Sequencing used immunoSEQ multiplex PCR; TCRdb keeps in-frame clones, though not all of them. There are some 130,000 clones in the sample; 80% to 90% occur only once, and roughly 12% lies in the top ten. The sample consisted of PBMCs. The source is a male donor in good health and CMV-seropositive.

The V and J genes are TRBV18 and TRBJ1-1; D remains unclear. The CDR3 sequence is 15 residues long. Trimming cost V 3 bases and J 2 bases, with 13 bases left between them. Germline CDR1 and CDR2: KGHSH and LQKENI. The DNA for the CDR3 is TGTGCCAGCTCACCCAGTTCCGGGGTAAACACTGAAGCTTTCTTT. It encodes CASSPSSGVNTEAFF. Full variable domain (missing parts from reference TRBV18 and TRBJ1-1): NAGVMQNPRHLVRRRGQEARLRCSPMKGHSHVYWYRQLPEEGLKFMVYLQKENIIDESGMPKERFSAEFPKEGPSILRIQQVVRGDSAAYFCASSPSSGVNTEAFFGQGTRLTVV.

The chain links TRBV10-3 to TRBJ2-3; TRBD2 aligns across 14 bases. The length of the CDR3 is 14 residues. V was pared by 11 bases and J by 5 bases, with 6 bases of the junction left unmatched. Germline CDR1 ENHRY, CDR2 SYGVKD. CDR3 DNA: TGTGCCTCGACTAGCGGGAGGGAAGGAGATACGCAGTATTTT. Encoded protein: CASTSGREGDTQYF.

This chain links TRBV7-9 with TRBJ1-4; D is ambiguous. The V and J ends lost 0 bases and 0 bases respectively, with 8 bases between them. CDR1 is SEHNR and CDR2 is FQNEAQ in the germline V gene (reference sequence). This CDR3 is built from 16 residues. Written as DNA, the CDR3 is TGTGCCAGCAGCTTAGCTTCCGGTGCAACTAATGAAAAACTGTTTTTT. This gives the protein CASSLASGATNEKLFF.

This chain uses TRBV4-2 with TRBJ1-4, with D perhaps TRBD1 (5 bases). The length of the CDR3 is 17 residues. The germline V gene has CDR1 LGHNA and CDR2 YNFKEQ. V lost 1 base to trimming and J lost 7 bases, with 19 bases between them. CDR3 region: CASSQVNPGSGGEKLFF. In DNA form, the CDR3 reads TGTGCCAGCAGCCAAGTTAATCCGGGTTCCGGGGGTGAAAAACTGTTTTTT.

The chain has TRBV2 and TRBJ2-2, with 10 bases matching TRBD1. Unmatched junction bases numbered 13, after V lost 6 bases and J lost 3 bases. The CDR3 loop spans 18 amino acids. Germline V gene data show CDR1 as SNHLY and CDR2 as FYNNEI. CDR3 DNA sequence: TGTGCCAGCAGCAATGGGGGCCTGACAGGGGGCCACACCGGGGAGCTGTTTTTT. This sequence encodes CASSNGGLTGGHTGELFF.

V is TRBV5-4 and J is TRBJ1-2, with TRBD1 matching 7 bases. V dropped 0 bases and J dropped 4; count of bases not matched to a gene: 0. CDR3 size: 13 residues. CDR1 and CDR2 (germline): SGHNT, YYREEE (reference sequence). This CDR3 reads CASSLGTGYGYTF. CDR3 in DNA: TGTGCCAGCAGCTTGGGGACAGGCTATGGCTACACCTTC.

The V gene is TRBV27, the J gene TRBJ1-1, with unresolved D. The CDR3 sequence is 17 residues long. V was shortened by 3 bases and J by 0 bases, with 17 bases between the two germline ends. The germline V gene encodes CDR1 MNHEY and CDR2 SMNVEV (reference sequence). CDR3 sequence: CASSLDGRRAVNTEAFF. CDR3 DNA sequence: TGTGCCAGCAGTTTGGATGGCCGCCGAGCGGTGAACACTGAAGCTTTCTTT.

As regards this clone: Mismatch with germline at one junction end may stem from a read error. The genes are TRBV6-5 and TRBJ2-7; a possible D gene is TRBD1 (6 bases). The germline V gene has CDR1 MNHEY and CDR2 SVGAGI. The CDR3 is made up of 15 amino acids. CDR3 in amino acids: CASRLGQLSSYEQYF. Written as DNA, the CDR3 is TGTGCTAGCAGACTTGGACAGCTAAGCTCCTACGAGCAGTACTTC.

The chain recombines TRBV7-2 with TRBJ2-3; 7 nucleotides agree with TRBD2. This CDR3 is built from 15 residues. V lost 2 bases and J lost 5; bases outside the gene matches: 7. Germline V CDR1 and CDR2: SGHTA, FQGNSA. The CDR3 loop reads CASSLMGRGEDTQYF. The CDR3 region has the DNA TGTGCCAGCAGCTTAATGGGCCGGGGGGAAGATACGCAGTATTTT. Full variable domain (outside the CDR3, taken from reference TRBV7-2 and TRBJ2-3): GAGVSQSPSNKVTEKGKDVELRCDPISGHTALYWYRQSLGQGLEFLIYFQGNSAPDKSGLPSDRFSAERTGGSVSTLTIQRTQQEDSAVYLCASSLMGRGEDTQYFGPGTRLTVL.

V is TRBV9 and J is TRBJ2-7, with 7 bases aligning to TRBD2. The CDR3 is made up of 15 amino acids. V lost 4 bases, J lost 3 bases, and 10 bases stayed unmatched. Germline CDR1 SGDLS, CDR2 YYNGEE. CDR3 sequence (DNA): TGTGCCAGCAGCCCCAGGGCAGGGAGGGACTACGAGCAGTACTTC. Amino acid sequence: CASSPRAGRDYEQYF.

This clone was detected a few times. CDR3 DNA sequence: TGTGCCAGCAGTTTGGCGCGGGAGAGGTTGATGAATACGCAGTATTTT. It encodes CASSLARERLMNTQYF. The rearrangement joins TRBV28 to TRBJ2-3; TRBD2 aligns across 7 bases. The CDR3 consists of 16 residues. Germline CDR1 and CDR2: MDHEN and SYDVKM. The ends lost 3 bases at V and 7 bases at J; junction bases unmatched: 13.

V usage is TRBV7-3 and J usage is TRBJ2-1; 11 nucleotides align to TRBD2. The germline V gene has CDR1 SGHTA and CDR2 FQGTGA. Trimming removed 6 bases from V and 5 bases from J; junction bases left unmatched: 6. CDR3 length equals 15 residues. The CDR3 loop is CASSPIAGGNNEQFF. DNA for the CDR3: TGTGCCAGCAGTCCCATAGCGGGAGGGAACAATGAGCAGTTCTTC.

The chain employs TRBV7-9 and TRBJ1-5, with 9 bases lining up with TRBD1. V shed 4 bases, J shed 9 bases, and the junction held 10 bases outside the gene matches. CDR1 is SEHNR and CDR2 is FQNEAQ in the germline V gene (reference sequence). This CDR3 spans 15 amino acids. The CDR3 here is CASSSTGTGIGPQHF. The CDR3 nucleotides read TGTGCCAGCAGCTCGACCGGGACAGGGATTGGGCCCCAGCATTTT.

The genes are TRBV5-6 and TRBJ2-7; 9 bases map to TRBD1. V shed 5 bases and J 5 bases; nucleotides not matched to a gene: 11. The CDR3 is 15 amino acids. In germline, CDR1 is SGHDT, CDR2 YYEEEE. The CDR3 loop is CASRISGTGSHEQYF. For the CDR3, the DNA is TGTGCCAGCAGGATTTCCGGGACAGGGTCCCACGAGCAGTACTTC. Variable domain in full (rest from reference TRBV5-6 and TRBJ2-7): DAGVTQSPTHLIKTRGQQVTLRCSPKSGHDTVSWYQQALGQGPQFIFQYYEEEERQRGNFPDRFSGHQFPNYSSELNVNALLLGDSALYLCASRISGTGSHEQYFGPGTRLTVT.